This TCR beta chain derives from a study of cytomegalovirus exposure and HLA in healthy donors. Points on this clone: The antigen remains unidentified.

Study-wide findings and caveats: Rarity characterized most TCR sequences, yet some public TCRs appeared in many donors.

The PCR ran on 60 Vbeta and 13 Jbeta primers. Original handling: Later, an analysis found about 80 million unique TCR beta chains, and approximately 10 million of these were shared. Some clones are missing from TCRdb's copy, which holds only in-frame ones; the method was immunoSEQ multiplex PCR. V, J and clone size are those of that table, while D and trimming were read from the DNA. The profile shows around 150,000 clones, around 68% of them singletons. Nominally healthy donors were sampled, though unrecorded immune exposures were likely. This CDR3 has 14 residues. Trimming took off 2 bases at V and 7 bases at J, with 11 bases between the two ends. Germline V gene sequence: CDR1 MNHNY, CDR2 SVGAGI (reference sequence).

The chain links TRBV6-6 to TRBJ1-4, with a weak D call TRBD1 (5 bases). Sequenced sample: PBMCs. This sequence originates from a man between 45 and 60 years old in good health and CMV-seronegative. Written as DNA, the CDR3 is TGTGCCAGCAGTTACGCGGGGGGTGGTGAAAAACTGTTTTTT. Amino acids: CASSYAGGGEKLFF.